This T cell receptor (beta chain) comes out of a study of CD8+ T cells in alopecia areata. Broader study findings: Lesional scalp displayed greater clonality than normal scalp, most notably in alopecia totalis/universalis.

Germline loops: CDR1 SQVTM, CDR2 ANQGSEA. V lost 5 bases to trimming and J lost 6 bases, with 7 bases between them. The CDR3 is 10 amino acids. The authors extracted RNA and reverse transcribed it into cDNA as the sequencing template. Produced via immunoSEQ multiplex PCR; TCRdb's table is partial and in-frame only. This table has 150,000 to 200,000 clones, around three fifths appearing once. As for this clone: Its antigen is unidentified.

Treatment reported: oral pan-JAK inhibitor, 5-10 mg twice daily. The material sequenced was CD4+ T cells sorted from blood, taken at week 24, from a patient treated with tofacitinib. The sequence derives from a human donor with alopecia areata. The chain combines TRBV29-1 with TRBJ1-2; no firm D call. As DNA, the CDR3 is TGCAGCGTTTGGACCGATGGCTACACCTTC. This sequence encodes CSVWTDGYTF.